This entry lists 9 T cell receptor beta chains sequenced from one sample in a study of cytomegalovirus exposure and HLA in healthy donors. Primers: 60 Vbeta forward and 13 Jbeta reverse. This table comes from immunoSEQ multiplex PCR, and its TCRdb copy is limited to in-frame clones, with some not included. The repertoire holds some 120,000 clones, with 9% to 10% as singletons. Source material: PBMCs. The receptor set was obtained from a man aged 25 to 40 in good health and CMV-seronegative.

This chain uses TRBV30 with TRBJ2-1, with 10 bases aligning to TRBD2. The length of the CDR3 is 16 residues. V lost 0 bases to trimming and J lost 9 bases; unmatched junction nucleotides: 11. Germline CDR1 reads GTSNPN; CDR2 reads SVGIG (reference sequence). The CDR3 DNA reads TGTGCCTGGAGTGTGACAAGAGCGGGAGGGCCGGGTGAGCAGTTCTTC. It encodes CAWSVTRAGGPGEQFF.

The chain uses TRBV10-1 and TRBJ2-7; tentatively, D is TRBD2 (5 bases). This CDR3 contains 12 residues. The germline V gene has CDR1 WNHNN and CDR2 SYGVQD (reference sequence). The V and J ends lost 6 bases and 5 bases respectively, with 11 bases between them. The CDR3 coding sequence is TGCGCCAGCAGCTTGGACGGGGACGAGCAGTACTTC. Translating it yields CASSLDGDEQYF.

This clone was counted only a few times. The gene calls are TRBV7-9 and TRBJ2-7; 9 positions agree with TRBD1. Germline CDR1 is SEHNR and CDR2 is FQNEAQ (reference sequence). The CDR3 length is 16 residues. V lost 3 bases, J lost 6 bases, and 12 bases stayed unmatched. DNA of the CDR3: TGTGCCAGCAGCTTCCGGGCGACAGGGGGTCCTACCGAGCAGTACTTC. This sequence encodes CASSFRATGGPTEQYF.

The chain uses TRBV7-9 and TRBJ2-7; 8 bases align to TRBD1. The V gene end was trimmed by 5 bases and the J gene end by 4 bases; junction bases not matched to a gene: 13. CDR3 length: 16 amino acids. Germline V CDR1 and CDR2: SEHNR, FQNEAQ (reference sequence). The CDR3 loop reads CASSAQGASGSYEQYF. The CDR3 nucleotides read TGTGCCAGCAGCGCGCAGGGGGCCTCGGGGAGTTACGAGCAGTACTTC.

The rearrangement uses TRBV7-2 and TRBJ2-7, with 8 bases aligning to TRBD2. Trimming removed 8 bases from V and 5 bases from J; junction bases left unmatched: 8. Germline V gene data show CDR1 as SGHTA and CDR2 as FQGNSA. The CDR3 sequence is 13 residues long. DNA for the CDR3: TGTGCCAGCGGAAGCGGGAGCCTCGACGAGCAGTACTTC. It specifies CASGSGSLDEQYF.

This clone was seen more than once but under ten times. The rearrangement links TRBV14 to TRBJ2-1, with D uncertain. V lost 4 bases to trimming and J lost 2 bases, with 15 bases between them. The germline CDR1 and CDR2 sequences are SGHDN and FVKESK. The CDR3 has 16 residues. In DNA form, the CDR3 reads TGTGCCAGCAGCCCGCTAAGTGCGCGAACCTACAATGAGCAGTTCTTC. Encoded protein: CASSPLSARTYNEQFF.

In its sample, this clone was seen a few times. This CDR3 reads CASSWRRETQYF. The CDR3 DNA reads TGTGCCAGCTCTTGGAGACGGGAGACCCAGTACTTC. The J gene is TRBJ2-5, the V gene TRBV7-3; D gene uncertain. Per the germline V gene, CDR1 is SGHTA and CDR2 is FQGTGA. Trimming shortened V by 8 bases and J by 5 bases, and 12 bases separated the two germline ends. This CDR3 is built from 12 residues.

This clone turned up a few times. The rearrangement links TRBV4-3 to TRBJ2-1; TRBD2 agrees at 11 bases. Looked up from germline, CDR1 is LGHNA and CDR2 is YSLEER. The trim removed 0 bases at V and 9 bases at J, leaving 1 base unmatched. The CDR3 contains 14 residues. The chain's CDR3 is CASSQETSGGEQFF. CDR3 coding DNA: TGCGCCAGCAGCCAAGAAACTAGCGGGGGTGAGCAGTTCTTC.

The CDR3 DNA follows: TGTGCCTGGAGTGTAACAGGGAACACCGGGGAGCTGTTTTTT. Its translation is CAWSVTGNTGELFF. V is TRBV30 and J is TRBJ2-2; weak D call: TRBD1 (5 bases). The CDR3 has 14 amino acids. Trimming pared 0 bases from V and 1 base from J, leaving 6 bases between. CDR1 GTSNPN and CDR2 SVGIG come from the germline V gene (reference sequence).